This TCR beta chain is from a study of cytotoxic CD8 clonotypes in ibrutinib-treated CLL. Overall study findings and caveats: Public clonotypes showed up rarely, and on treatment they shrank or held steady. Patients had baseline clonality above age-matched healthy donors, and this clonality moved with circulating CD8+ T-cell counts.

Produced via immunoSEQ multiplex PCR; TCRdb's table is partial and in-frame only. The sample has some 130,000 clones; approximately 83% are singletons. About this clone: The antigen remains unidentified.

Specimen: PBMCs, collected after 24 months of ibrutinib treatment. This clonotype originated in a human donor with chronic lymphocytic leukemia.

CDR3: CASSPRTGGDYGYTF. In nucleotides, the CDR3 is TGTGCCAGCAGCCCCCGGACAGGCGGCGACTATGGCTACACCTTC. The gene calls are TRBV5-4 and TRBJ1-2; 7 bases line up with TRBD1. This CDR3 region has 15 residues. The junction had 9 bases not matched to a gene; V was cut back by 4 bases and J by 3 bases. Germline values: CDR1 SGHNT, CDR2 YYREEE (reference sequence).